This T cell receptor beta chain was obtained from a study of cytomegalovirus exposure and HLA in healthy donors (dated by TCRdb to 2016 to 2017). Describing the broader study: An earlier analysis of 587 of the donors reported 276 Gb of sequence data and 117 million unique TCR beta sequences obtained from about 179 million T cells. The study was designed to test whether signatures of past pathogen exposure could be identified by cataloging public T cell receptors. The study profiled the T cell repertoires of hundreds of subjects by immunosequencing and related them to cytomegalovirus serostatus. In addition to the first cohort of about 650 subjects, a separate validation cohort of approximately 120 different subjects was used. All discovery cohort repertoires had been generated on a single sequencing platform. Among some 410 genotyped donors of the cohort, an average of about 240,000 unique TCR beta nucleotide sequences was sequenced per donor, of which about 19% were non-productive. The study combined high-throughput TCR immunosequencing, statistical association of individual TCRs with disease status, and machine learning to predict cytomegalovirus infection status. A later analysis re-analyzed previously published TCR beta repertoires from roughly 600 donors and added high-resolution HLA genotyping to study TCR occurrence patterns. HLA typing covered class I and class II loci at four-digit resolution. Genome-wide SNP genotypes for about 55% of the roughly 670 donors were used in a later genetic analysis, which treated that subset as a discovery cohort. Roughly 310 gigabases of sequencing data and tens of millions of unique TCR sequences were included in an early release covering 500 to 750 HLA-typed donors. The genetic ancestry cluster associated with self-reported Caucasian donors included 65% to 90% of the approximately 430 genotyped donors. About five DR-DQ haplotypes were treated as single units for association and clustering because of strong linkage in the cohort. An earlier analysis of fewer than 700 of the donors applied high-throughput TCR beta sequencing to assess whether each TCR beta V gene segment acted as functional or pseudogenic. Typing coverage differed by locus: A, B, C, DRB1 and DQB1 were typed in roughly 629-630 donors, DQA1 in about 550, DPA1 in 600 to 610, and DPB1 in 450 to 490. Rather than drawing on any new phenotypic data, the later analysis identified candidate immune exposures from TCR beta sequences and the way those sequences occurred across donors. Alongside the repertoire data, information on donor age, sex, ethnicity and CMV serostatus was compiled.

The CDR3 covers 18 residues, taking in both the cysteine and the phenylalanine. Just CDR3 DNA is preserved here, 54 bases in frame from base 1. CDR1 and CDR2 were assigned from the germline V gene (reference sequence) as SGHNT and YYREEE. V and J are truncated by 0 bases and 0 bases respectively, leaving an intervening sequence of 16 bases. In total, approximately 700 healthy bone marrow donors made up the cohort. At the time of sampling, every cohort member was nominally healthy, though immune exposures that went unrecorded were likely present. The donor tested CMV seronegative, placing the donor among the approximately 400 seronegative members of the cohort. Every donor gave a peripheral blood sample, and the peripheral blood mononuclear cells from that sample were used for TCR beta sequencing. Genomic DNA was extracted from the blood cell samples with the Qiagen DNeasy Blood Extraction Kit. As concerns this clone: It has no known antigen specificity. The sample holds no much larger clone one base away, and base qualities are not on file.

Beyond this particular receptor, the publication reports: In a later analysis, several top co-occurrence clusters were reported to appear linked to parvovirus B19, influenza, CMV and Epstein-Barr virus. The earlier analysis of almost 600 of the donors excluded over 15 rarely observed V segments, including chromosome 9 orphons, because counts were too low. According to a later analysis, most CMV-associated TCR beta chains appeared to be HLA-restricted, and the HLA associations seemed to be driven largely by CMV exposure. Because HLA typing was missing for some donors at each locus, association tests included only the typed subset. An association between a missense DCLRE1C variant and V-gene and J-gene trimming of TCR beta chains was found in a later genetic analysis and replicated in an independent cohort. When HLA alleles, especially DR and DQ, strongly co-occurred, TCR associations were difficult to assign to individual alleles. A total of 150 to 200 TCR beta chains were listed by the study as associated with cytomegalovirus. A few of the identified cytomegalovirus-associated TCR beta chains were confirmed in vitro to be specific for cytomegalovirus antigens. Some IMGT-functional V segments, including TRBV6-2 and TRBV6-3, could not be told apart with the 87-base-pair reads, so those segments were excluded. The authors suggested that the approach could potentially be extended to other disease states and immunological phenotypes. An earlier analysis of approximately 570 of the donors showed that most TCR beta V segments appeared in productive rearrangements either about 87% or about 30% of the time, which broadly matched IMGT annotations. The classifier was reported to diagnose cytomegalovirus status with high specificity and sensitivity in both the original and validation cohorts. A later analysis found that HLA-associated TCR beta chains were more clonally expanded and had lower generation probabilities than equally common non-associated chains. A cluster of highly shared sequence variants was judged likely to represent a technical artifact of the sequencing pipeline. According to a later analysis, TCR association rates differed among HLA loci, with DRB1 alleles showing the most associated TCRs and HLA-C alleles showing the fewest. In a later analysis, around 15,000 TCR beta sequences were associated with specific HLA alleles at a false discovery rate of 0.05. The only immune exposure information available for the cohort was CMV serostatus. A later genetic analysis reported fewer N-insertions in productive TCRs among donors in an Asian-associated ancestry cluster than the roughly 620-donor mean. Across donors, most TCR sequences were observed very rarely, whereas some public TCRs were present in many individuals. A further reported finding was that TCR beta sequences accurately predicted the HLA-A and HLA-B alleles for most subjects in the first cohort. Correlated functional status among segregating V segments might reflect linkage disequilibrium, but an unknown experimental factor could not be ruled out. The presence/absence analyses assumed that sequencing depth was roughly uniform across donors, and that assumption may not be true. The cohort was sequenced for TCR beta chains only, and without alpha or paired-chain data the features that could be detected were limited.

The library was prepared using the immunoSEQ multiplex PCR assay. For the multiplex PCR, a mixture combining 60 forward primers for TCR Vbeta segments and 13 reverse primers for TCR Jbeta segments was used. Amplification of the CDR3 region of rearranged TCR beta genes was performed with a multiplex PCR assay on genomic DNA. The amplified TCR beta libraries were sequenced on the Illumina HiSeq System as 87-base-pair reads. The original methods were these. In a later analysis, 80 million or so unique TCR beta chains were counted across the approximately 670 repertoires, and about 9.9 million of these chains were shared by at least two donors. A nearest-neighbor algorithm error-corrected the raw reads and collapsed the reads into unique sequences, merging closely related sequences to remove PCR and sequencing errors. Alignment of CDR3 sequences to IMGT reference sequences was used to assign V, D and J gene segments. Each retained sequence needed at least a six-nucleotide match to both a V gene segment and a J gene segment. A rearrangement counted as productive if the CDR3 had no stop codons and remained in frame with V and J, and every other rearrangement counted as non-productive. CDR3 was defined by IMGT convention, running from the second conserved V-encoded cysteine to the conserved J-encoded phenylalanine. The earlier analysis of 587 of the donors excluded any sequence lacking an unambiguous match to a single V gene segment. An earlier analysis of 500 to 600 of the donors classified V segments as functional when productive rearrangements were above 56.7% and as segregating when the standard deviation between donors was above 5%. A statistical classification framework was built for diagnosing cytomegalovirus status from the catalog of TCR beta chain sequences. In a later analysis, TCR nucleotide sequences were compared against IMGT/GENE-DB human TR gene sequences so that V and J genes could be assigned. The TCRdist pipeline was used in a later analysis to assign CDR3 sequences and most-parsimonious VDJ recombination scenarios. In a later analysis, each TCR beta chain was defined by its CDR3 amino acid sequence together with its V-gene family, and reads without a unique V-gene family were excluded. In a later analysis, fewer than 600 highly shared, low-generation-probability nucleotide sequences were removed to address suspected cross-contamination and a sequencing artifact. For each public chain, a later analysis derived a clonal expansion index from normalized ranks of inferred template counts within each repertoire. In a later analysis, generation probabilities were computed with a VDJ recombination model fitted to out-of-frame rearrangements, and the resulting probabilities were checked against IGoR. In a later analysis, TCR-TCR, TCR-HLA and TCR-CMV co-occurrence was scored with hypergeometric tests, and a repertoire-size bias correction was applied to TCR pairs. A later analysis estimated false discovery rates by permuting HLA or CMV assignments 20 times. In a later analysis, co-occurring TCRs were grouped using DBSCAN, and TCRdist sequence similarity was added for clustering within HLA-allele-positive subsets. Co-occurrence clustering excluded repertoires with fewer than 30,000 or more than 120,000 public chains, plus five with anomalous nucleotide sharing. Held by TCRdb, this immuneACCESS table contains in-frame sequences only and omits some clones. Under half of the omission traces to an unresolved V gene where checked; the cause of the rest is unknown. D and trimming come from the DNA, and the V and J calls and clone size come from that table. The sample table contains 130,000 or so clones; only one count was recorded for around 80% of them. The ten top clones hold about 1.5% of the sample.

The receptor's source is a woman younger than 30 in good health and CMV-seronegative. The rearrangement combines TRBV5-4 with TRBJ2-1; no D gene is confidently identified. The source material was PBMCs. Here the CDR3 is given as CASSLGSSSLLSYNEQFF. The sequence in DNA is TGTGCCAGCAGCTTGGGTAGCTCCTCACTTCTCTCCTACAATGAGCAGTTCTTC. Outside the CDR3, residues come from the reference TRBV5-4 and TRBJ2-1 proteins, so the full variable domain is: ETGVTQSPTHLIKTRGQQVTLRCSSQSGHNTVSWYQQALGQGPQFIFQYYREEENGRGNFPPRFSGLQFPNYSSELNVNALELDDSALYLCASSLGSSSLLSYNEQFFGPGTRLTVL.